The entry below gives a single T cell receptor (beta chain) sequence along with its context. Its antigen remains undetermined. Base quality data are lacking; no much larger clone is found one base away. These data belong to a study of cytomegalovirus exposure and HLA in healthy donors (dated by TCRdb to 2015 to 2018). About the study as a whole: An earlier analysis of approximately 600 of the donors reported approximately 270 Gb of sequence data and approximately 110 million unique TCR beta sequences from some 180 million T cells. An early release that covered about 600 HLA-typed donors contained approximately 300 gigabases of sequencing data and 65 million to 100 million unique TCR sequences. Among the approximately 420 genotyped donors, around 81% belonged to the genetic ancestry cluster associated with self-reported Caucasian donors. The aim of the study was to test whether cataloging public T cell receptors could identify signatures of past pathogen exposure. The study used immunosequencing to profile the T cell repertoires of hundreds of subjects and linked those repertoires to cytomegalovirus serostatus. Along with the roughly 670-subject first cohort, a separate validation cohort of roughly 110 different subjects was used. High-throughput TCR immunosequencing, statistical association of individual TCRs with disease status, and machine learning were combined to predict cytomegalovirus infection status. In a later analysis, previously published TCR beta repertoires from roughly 710 donors were re-analyzed and high-resolution HLA genotyping was added so that TCR occurrence patterns could be studied. Rather than drawing on any new phenotypic data, the later analysis identified candidate immune exposures from TCR beta sequences and the way those sequences occurred across donors. An earlier analysis of approximately 500 of the donors applied high-throughput TCR beta sequencing to assess whether each TCR beta V gene segment acted as functional or pseudogenic. Donor age, sex, ethnicity and CMV serostatus were compiled alongside the repertoire data. A later genetic analysis used genome-wide SNP genotypes for about 60% of the roughly 700 donors, treating that subset as a discovery cohort. Every discovery cohort repertoire had been produced on one sequencing platform. Both class I and class II loci were covered by HLA typing, at four-digit resolution. Typing coverage varied by locus: about 629-630 donors for A, B, C, DRB1 and DQB1; under 550 for DQA1; 606 for DPA1; under 490 for DPB1. Roughly 5 DR-DQ haplotypes were handled as single units for association and clustering, since linkage in the cohort was strong. Among a few hundred genotyped donors of the cohort, an average of about 240,000 unique TCR beta nucleotide sequences were sequenced per donor, roughly 18% of them non-productive.

What the research found in general, with its limitations: Most CMV-associated TCR beta chains appeared to be HLA-restricted in a later analysis, and the HLA associations seemed to be driven largely by CMV exposure. A group of highly shared sequence variants was considered likely to be a technical artifact of the sequencing pipeline. In vitro tests confirmed that three of the cytomegalovirus-associated TCR beta chains recognize cytomegalovirus antigens. In a later analysis, TCR association rates were found to vary across HLA loci, with the most associated TCRs seen for DRB1 alleles and the fewest for HLA-C alleles. Because counts were too low, roughly 17 rarely observed V segments, including chromosome 9 orphons, were left out of the earlier analysis of some 640 of the donors. Immune exposure information for the cohort was limited to CMV serostatus. Specific HLA alleles were associated with roughly 16,000 TCR beta sequences at a false discovery rate of 0.05 in a later analysis. Only TCR beta chains were sequenced in this cohort, and the absence of alpha or paired-chain data limited detectable features. A further reported finding was that TCR beta sequences accurately predicted the HLA-A and HLA-B alleles for most subjects in the first cohort. Several of the top co-occurrence clusters appeared to be linked to parvovirus B19, influenza, CMV and Epstein-Barr virus, according to a later analysis. In a later analysis, HLA-associated TCR beta chains showed more clonal expansion and lower generation probabilities than non-associated chains that were equally common. When HLA alleles, especially DR and DQ, strongly co-occurred, TCR associations were difficult to assign to individual alleles. V-gene and J-gene trimming of TCR beta chains was associated with a missense DCLRE1C variant in a later genetic analysis, and the association was replicated in an independent cohort. Cytomegalovirus status was reported to be diagnosed by the classifier with high specificity and sensitivity in both the original and validation cohorts. Across donors, most TCR sequences were observed very rarely, whereas some public TCRs were present in many individuals. Linkage disequilibrium might explain the correlated functional status among segregating V segments, but an unknown experimental factor could not be excluded. In a later genetic analysis, fewer N-insertions in productive TCRs were reported among donors in an Asian-associated ancestry cluster than the approximately 710-donor mean. The authors suggested that the approach could potentially be extended to other disease states and immunological phenotypes. Because HLA typing was missing for some donors at each locus, association tests included only the typed subset. Because the 87-base-pair reads could not distinguish some IMGT-functional V segments, including TRBV6-2 and TRBV6-3, those segments were excluded. Broadly in line with IMGT annotations, most TCR beta V segments showed up in productive rearrangements about 87% or about 30% of the time in an earlier analysis of roughly 590 of the donors. Presence/absence analyses assumed roughly uniform sequencing depth across donors, an assumption that may not hold. A total of fewer than 200 TCR beta chains were listed by the study as associated with cytomegalovirus.

The cohort was made up of several hundred healthy bone marrow donors. Cohort members were all nominally healthy when sampled, although unrecorded immune exposures were likely present. The donor tested CMV seropositive and was one of the 289 seropositive cohort members. A peripheral blood sample was collected from each donor, and TCR beta sequencing was performed on peripheral blood mononuclear cells. Genomic DNA extraction from the blood cell samples was performed with the Qiagen DNeasy Blood Extraction Kit. The cysteine opens and the phenylalanine closes a CDR3 of 13 amino acids. Just the 39-base CDR3 DNA is kept, in frame starting at base 1. The germline V gene supplies CDR1 SGHVS and CDR2 FQNEAQ. The V end loses 5 bases and the J end loses 5 bases, and a stretch of 13 bases separates them. Library prep was done by the immunoSEQ multiplex PCR assay. For the multiplex PCR, a mixture combining 60 forward primers for TCR Vbeta segments and 13 reverse primers for TCR Jbeta segments was used. The CDR3 region of rearranged TCR beta genes was amplified from genomic DNA with a multiplex PCR assay. On the Illumina HiSeq System, the amplified TCR beta libraries were sequenced as 87-base-pair reads. The paper's processing steps were these. A later analysis tallied 80 million to 95 million unique TCR beta chains across the 700 or so repertoires, and approximately 12 million of those chains were shared by two or more donors. Raw reads were error-corrected and collapsed into unique sequences with a nearest-neighbor algorithm that merged closely related sequences to remove PCR and sequencing errors. V, D and J gene segments were assigned by aligning CDR3 sequences to IMGT reference sequences. For a sequence to be retained, at least a six-nucleotide match to both a V gene segment and a J gene segment was required. A rearrangement counted as productive if the CDR3 had no stop codons and remained in frame with V and J, and every other rearrangement counted as non-productive. CDR3 was defined according to IMGT convention as the region running from the second conserved V-encoded cysteine to the conserved J-encoded phenylalanine. Sequences without an unambiguous match to a single V gene segment were excluded from the earlier analysis of 587 of the donors. An earlier analysis of 587 of the donors classified V segments as functional when productive rearrangements were above 56.7% and as segregating when the standard deviation between donors was above 5%. To diagnose cytomegalovirus status from the catalog of TCR beta chain sequences, a statistical classification framework was built. V and J gene assignment, in a later analysis, came from comparing TCR nucleotide sequences with IMGT/GENE-DB human TR gene sequences. The TCRdist pipeline was used in a later analysis to assign CDR3 sequences and most-parsimonious VDJ recombination scenarios. A later analysis defined each TCR beta chain by its CDR3 amino acid sequence plus V-gene family, and excluded reads lacking a unique V-gene family. To address suspected cross-contamination and a sequencing artifact, a later analysis removed a few hundred highly shared, low-generation-probability nucleotide sequences. A later analysis calculated a clonal expansion index for each public chain from normalized within-repertoire ranks of inferred template counts. In a later analysis, generation probabilities were computed using a VDJ recombination model fitted to out-of-frame rearrangements, and the results were checked against IGoR. In a later analysis, hypergeometric tests were used to score TCR-TCR, TCR-HLA and TCR-CMV co-occurrence, with a repertoire-size bias correction applied to TCR pairs. To estimate false discovery rates, a later analysis permuted the HLA or CMV assignments 20 times. In a later analysis, co-occurring TCRs were grouped using DBSCAN, and TCRdist sequence similarity was added for clustering within HLA-allele-positive subsets. Co-occurrence clustering excluded repertoires with fewer than 30,000 or more than 120,000 public chains, plus five with anomalous nucleotide sharing. Entries here come from immuneACCESS through TCRdb and include only in-frame sequences with V and J called. Some clones fail to appear in such tables; in the studies checked, an unresolved V gene covers under half of the shortfall, and the cause of the remainder is unknown. For V, J and clone size, that table is used; D and trimming come from the DNA. The sample contains approximately 190,000 clones, around 84% of them found a single time. The ten biggest clones cover 3.4% of the sample.

The V gene is TRBV7-8 and the J gene is TRBJ2-7; TRBD1 is a possible D gene, resting on 6 matching bases. The TCR comes from a man aged 35-49 years in good health and CMV-seropositive. The sample consisted of PBMCs. Here is the DNA: TGTGCCAGCAGCCCGGTGGCAGGGGACGAGCAGTACTTC. Translated, it reads CASSPVAGDEQYF.